The entry below gives a single T cell receptor beta chain sequence along with its context. A multiplex PCR was run with 60 Vbeta primers and 13 Jbeta primers. Generated by immunoSEQ multiplex PCR, the TCRdb table keeps only in-frame clones and is missing some. The repertoire consists of hundreds of thousands of clones, with around four fifths occurring once and the leading ten covering about 0.58%. The data derive from a study of cytomegalovirus exposure and HLA in healthy donors. V lost 8 bases and J 8 bases, leaving 21 bases between the germline ends. In germline, CDR1 is SNHLY, CDR2 FYNNEI. This CDR3 is 15 amino acids long.

The chain employs TRBV2 and TRBJ1-4, with D unclear. The specimen sequenced was PBMCs. This clonotype was obtained from a middle-aged woman in good health and CMV-seronegative. The CDR3 sequence: CASYRSSAVEEKLFF. The DNA for the CDR3 is TGTGCCAGCTATAGGAGTTCGGCAGTGGAAGAAAAACTGTTTTTT.